This TCR beta chain derives from a study of blood T cell repertoires in COVID-19. About the research overall: T cells, B-cell-depleted T cells, or PBMCs provided the cDNA or gDNA that served as material.

Some clones are missing from TCRdb's copy, which holds only in-frame ones; the method was immunoSEQ multiplex PCR. The sample consists of around 270,000 clones, roughly 86% of them appearing once. Germline loops: CDR1 SGDLS, CDR2 YYNGEE. CDR3 length equals 16 residues. Trimming shortened V by 2 bases and J by 2 bases, and 16 bases separated the two germline ends. The rearrangement joins TRBV9 to TRBJ1-1, with a weak D call TRBD1 (6 bases). The sample was peripheral blood. This sequence was found in a man aged 40-55 years who had recovered from COVID-19. The CDR3 loop is CASSVSPQGSNTEAFF. The DNA of the CDR3 is TGTGCCAGCAGCGTGAGTCCACAGGGTTCTAACACTGAAGCTTTCTTT.